The subject of this entry is one T cell receptor (beta chain). Per the original data handling: The assay estimated nucleated cells by amplifying reference gene primers. Assay: immunoSEQ multiplex PCR; the TCRdb copy retains only in-frame clones and omits some. From that table come the V and J calls and clone size; the DNA was used to work out D and trimming. The table records approximately 260,000 clones, approximately 86% of them present only once. This specimen comes from a study of blood T cell repertoires in COVID-19. The wider study: Both acute and convalescent COVID-19 samples were obtained from the United States, Italy and Spain. Nucleic acid was either cDNA or gDNA, and it came from T cells, B-cell-depleted T cells, or PBMCs.

Germline-derived CDR1 and CDR2 are ENHRY and SYGVKD. CDR3 length equals 17 residues. J gave up 6 bases and V 2 bases, and 9 bases lay outside the gene matches. This clonotype originated in a man aged 55 to 70 who had recovered from COVID-19. The sequencing sample was made of peripheral blood. V usage is TRBV10-3 and J usage is TRBJ2-1, with 11 bases identical to TRBD1. This chain's CDR3 is CAISETKRTGGFNEQFF. CDR3 DNA sequence: TGTGCCATCAGTGAGACAAAACGGACAGGGGGCTTCAATGAGCAGTTCTTC.